The rows below give T cell receptor beta chains drawn from one sample of a study of T cell repertoires in cytomegalovirus infection. Via MiXCR, TCRdb re-called the reads, giving one row per CDR3 protein. This table holds some 450,000 distinct CDR3 sequences, 31% found once. The sequencing sample was made of PBMCs. Receptor source: a human donor in good health (CMV status not recorded). Some clones in this sample may be carry-over from other donors' samples. The conserved cysteine and the conserved F or W are not part of the CDR3 here. The size entry is marked missing in some rows and otherwise reads once, few, many or a size class.

j_gene | abundance | v_gene | CDR3aa
TRBJ2-5 | few | TRBV6-5 | ASSYSRFQETQY
TRBJ1-6 | NA | TRBV7-8 | ASSLTAGTGVTDSPPH
TRBJ2-2 | NA | TRBV19 | ASSISTSGGTGELF
TRBJ1-3 | NA | TRBV24-1 | ATSDPGTGSGNTIY
TRBJ1-2 | few | TRBV6-2/TRBV6-3 | ASSYDSTGPYGYT
TRBJ1-5 | few | TRBV6-1 | ASSGAQPQH
TRBJ2-7 | NA | TRBV10-2 | ASSESMYEQY
TRBJ1-1 | few | TRBV12-3/TRBV12-4 | ASSFSGFAEAF
TRBJ1-1 | NA | TRBV7-2 | ASSPSRDRGRTEAF
TRBJ2-2 | many | TRBV7-2 | ASSLGTDVNGELF
TRBJ1-2 | once | TRBV29-1 | SGTGDWYGYT
TRBJ1-5 | NA | TRBV19 | ATNSIDSNQPQH
TRBJ2-5 | many | TRBV7-2 | ASSFRGLAGGQETQY
TRBJ2-4 | many | TRBV7-2 | ASSLVSGGKLAKNIQY
TRBJ2-1 | many | TRBV7-6 | ASSLAPGGNEEQF
TRBJ1-1 | many | TRBV25-1 | ASSEYQGTNTEAF